These 15 T cell receptor beta chains share one sample of origin, sequenced in a study of Graves' ophthalmopathy and Graves' hyperthyroidism. RNA transcripts provided the template for amplifying TCR beta CDR3 regions. First-round RT-PCR relied on HTBI primers, and a second-round multiplex PCR came next. TCRdb used MiXCR to reprocess the multiplex PCR reads, holding one entry per CDR3 protein. The data hold hundreds of thousands of distinct CDR3 sequences, with roughly 41% observed a single time. Specimen: peripheral blood. The receptors were gathered from an adult man with Graves' ophthalmopathy.

The rearrangement uses TRBV2 and TRBJ1-1, with a possible D match to TRBD1 (5 bases). Looked up from germline, CDR1 is SNHLY and CDR2 is FYNNEI. The length of the CDR3 is 13 residues. V was pared by 5 bases and J by 7 bases, with 14 bases between. DNA for the CDR3: TGTGCCAGCAGTTACTTGGGACGGGATGAAGCTTTCTTT. It codes for CASSYLGRDEAFF.

This clonotype was found many times. The V call is TRBV20-1, the J call TRBJ1-4, with 7 bases fitting TRBD1. V lost 4 bases to trimming and J lost 8 bases; unmatched junction nucleotides: 7. Germline V gene lookup returns CDR1 DFQATT and CDR2 SNEGSKA (reference sequence). This CDR3 comprises 13 residues. CDR3 amino acids: CSATLTGPEKLFF. The CDR3 nucleotides are TGCAGTGCTACGTTGACAGGGCCCGAAAAACTGTTTTTT.

This clonotype showed up many times. The chain links TRBV20-1 to TRBJ1-4, with unresolved D. CDR3 length: 12 amino acids. With 4 bases removed from V and 6 bases from J, the gap between germline ends came to 9 bases. Germline V gene data show CDR1 as DFQATT and CDR2 as SNEGSKA (reference sequence). As DNA, the CDR3 is TGCAGTGCTATCGGACGGTATGAAAAACTGTTTTTT. This gives the protein CSAIGRYEKLFF.

This chain connects TRBV29-1 to TRBJ1-2; TRBD1 matches at 8 bases. The J segment lost 3 bases and the V segment lost 6 bases, leaving 3 bases of the junction unmatched. CDR1 SQVTM and CDR2 ANQGSEA come from the germline V gene. The CDR3 runs to 12 residues. The chain's CDR3 is CSVAGGDYGYTF. CDR3 coding DNA: TGCAGCGTAGCAGGGGGCGACTATGGCTACACCTTC.

This clonotype was counted a few times. The chain links TRBV12-3 or TRBV12-4 to TRBJ1-1; D call uncertain. The CDR3 contains 12 residues. V was cut by 2 bases and J by 5 bases, with 6 bases left in between. CDR3 residues: CASSLHVTEAFF. CDR3 coding DNA: TGTGCCAGCAGTTTACATGTAACTGAAGCTTTCTTT.

This clonotype was seen a few times. J is TRBJ1-4 and V is TRBV5-1, with 10 bases that match TRBD1. V gave up 5 bases and J gave up 6 bases; unmatched junction bases: 10. The CDR3 is 16 amino acids. The V gene's germline CDR1 is SGHRS and CDR2 YFSETQ. CDR3 sequence (DNA): TGCGCCAGCAGGGTCCCTGACGGGACAGGGGATGAAAAACTGTTTTTT. Translation: CASRVPDGTGDEKLFF.

The rearrangement joins TRBV25-1 to TRBJ1-2; maybe TRBD1 (5 bases). Looked up from germline, CDR1 is MGHDK and CDR2 is SYGVNS. This CDR3 has 15 residues. Trimming stripped 4 bases from V and 8 bases from J, with 20 bases between. CDR3 DNA sequence: TGTGCCAGCAGTGCTCTCAATAGGGACGATGAAGGCTACACCTTC. Amino acid sequence: CASSALNRDDEGYTF.

This clonotype was observed at least ten times. This rearrangement joins TRBV10-3 to TRBJ1-1, with a weak D call TRBD1 (6 bases). V lost 6 bases, J lost 7 bases, and 12 bases lay in between. CDR1 is ENHRY and CDR2 is SYGVKD in the germline V gene. The CDR3 runs to 12 residues. CDR3 sequence: CAIRTGHDEAFF. The CDR3 DNA is TGTGCCATCAGAACAGGGCATGATGAAGCTTTCTTT.

V is TRBV5-1 and J is TRBJ1-1; no clear D. This CDR3 has 13 residues. With 0 bases removed from V and 4 bases from J, the gap between germline ends came to 7 bases. Per germline, CDR1 SGHRS and CDR2 YFSETQ. CDR3 amino acids: CASSLEPGTEAFF. The CDR3 region has the DNA TGCGCCAGCAGCTTGGAACCGGGCACTGAAGCTTTCTTT.

For this clonotype: Relative to the germline gene, one junction end is altered; a read error may explain this. The chain combines TRBV2 with TRBJ2-7; perhaps D is TRBD1 or TRBD2 (6 bases each). Per the germline V gene, CDR1 is SNHLY and CDR2 is FYNNEI. The CDR3 runs 15 residues. CDR3 residues: CASSRGAWNTGELYF. The CDR3 DNA sequence: TGTGCCAGCAGTAGGGGGGCTTGGAACACCGGGGAGCTGTACTTC.

The chain recombines TRBV2 with TRBJ2-3; 15 nucleotides align to TRBD2. Trimming at V came to 2 bases and at J to 2 bases, leaving 14 bases not matched to a gene. The CDR3 is 21 amino acids. CDR1 and CDR2 (germline): SNHLY, FYNNEI. CDR3 DNA: TGTGCCAGCAGTGAATGGCAGGGACTAGCGGGAGGACTAACAAACACAGATACGCAGTATTTT. Protein sequence: CASSEWQGLAGGLTNTDTQYF.

This clonotype was seen a handful of times. The rearrangement joins TRBV11-2 to TRBJ1-4; 7 bases are shared with TRBD1. Per germline, CDR1 SGHAT and CDR2 FQNNGV. The ends lost 5 bases at V and 8 bases at J; junction bases unmatched: 8. The CDR3 extends over 14 amino acids. This CDR3 reads CASSQAVRGEKLFF. The CDR3 region has the DNA TGTGCCAGCAGCCAGGCGGTCAGGGGGGAAAAACTGTTTTTT.

This clonotype was observed at least ten times. V usage is TRBV6-5 and J usage is TRBJ1-2; D unresolved. Per the germline V gene, CDR1 is MNHEY and CDR2 is SVGAGI. Trimming removed 2 bases from V and 3 bases from J, with 7 bases in between. The CDR3 has 13 residues. The CDR3 is CASSYRSDYGYTF. The CDR3 DNA sequence: TGTGCCAGCAGTTACCGGTCGGACTATGGCTACACCTTC.

This clonotype was detected ten times or more. This chain links TRBV10-3 with TRBJ1-1; 7 positions agree with TRBD1. The ends lost 1 base at V and 2 bases at J; junction bases unmatched: 4. Germline CDR1 reads ENHRY; CDR2 reads SYGVKD. The CDR3 sequence is 15 residues long. CDR3 amino acids: CAISEYAGGNTEAFF. For the CDR3, the DNA is TGTGCCATCAGTGAGTACGCAGGGGGAAACACTGAAGCTTTCTTT.

This clonotype appeared many times. The chain recombines TRBV20-1 with TRBJ1-3; D remains unclear. Between the trimmed V and J ends, which lost 4 bases and 0 bases, there was a span of 4 bases. This CDR3 has 12 residues. Germline CDR1 DFQATT, CDR2 SNEGSKA (reference sequence). CDR3 amino acids: CSAIGSGNTIYF. As DNA, the CDR3 is TGCAGTGCTATTGGCTCTGGAAACACCATATATTTT.